This is a list of T cell receptor beta chains from one sample in a study of T cell responses to AZD1222 COVID-19 vaccine. Libraries were prepared by immunoSEQ multiplex PCR; TCRdb keeps only in-frame clonotypes and omits some of them. The sample gives 120,000 to 150,000 clones, around 88% of which show up once; roughly 15% is in the top ten. The specimen comprised peripheral blood, sampled on day 0 of AZD1222 vaccination. The receptors were gathered from an adult in good health. Each CDR3 is given with its conserved first and last residue.

v_call cdr3_aa
TRBV7-7 CASSLTGGLEKLFF
TRBV7-6 CASSTGTVYGYTF
TRBV2 CASPTGTSGQETQYF
TRBV6-5 CASSYLQGVEQYF
TRBV29-1 CSVATGTVGSGYTF
TRBV5-6 CASSLWGSTNYGYTF
TRBV24-1 CATSDPGLTNTGELFF
TRBV6-1 CASSEAAVNNSPLHF
TRBV2 CASSSQRRSENEKLFF
TRBV28 CASSLSHRGVPEQYF
TRBV2 CASSPQGTGELFF
TRBV29-1 CSVVGGEDYGYTF
TRBV18 CASSPRTSNTEAFF
TRBV24-1 CATSDRGGITGELFF
TRBV5-5 CASSFSGRMNYGYTF